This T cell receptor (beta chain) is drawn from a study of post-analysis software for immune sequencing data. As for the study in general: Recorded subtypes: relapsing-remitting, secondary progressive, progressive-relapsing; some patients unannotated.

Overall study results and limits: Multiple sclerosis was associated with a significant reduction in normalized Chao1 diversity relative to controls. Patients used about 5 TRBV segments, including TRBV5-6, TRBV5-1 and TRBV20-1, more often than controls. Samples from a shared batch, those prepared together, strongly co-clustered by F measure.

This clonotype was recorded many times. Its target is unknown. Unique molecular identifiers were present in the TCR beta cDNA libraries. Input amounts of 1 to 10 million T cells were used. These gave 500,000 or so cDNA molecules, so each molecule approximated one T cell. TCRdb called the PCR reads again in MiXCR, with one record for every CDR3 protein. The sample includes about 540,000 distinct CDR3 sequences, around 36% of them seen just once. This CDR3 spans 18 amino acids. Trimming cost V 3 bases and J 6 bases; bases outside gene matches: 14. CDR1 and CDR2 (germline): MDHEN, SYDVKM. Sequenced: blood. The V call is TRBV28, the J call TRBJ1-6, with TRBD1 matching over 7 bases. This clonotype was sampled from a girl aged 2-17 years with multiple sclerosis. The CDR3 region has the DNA TGTGCCAGCAGTTTCTCCTCGATCGGACAGGTTTTTAATTCACCCCTCCACTTT. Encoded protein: CASSFSSIGQVFNSPLHF.